Presented here are 3 T cell receptor beta chains from one specimen sequenced in a study of lymphopenia after photon versus proton radiotherapy. TCRdb's table, derived via immunoSEQ multiplex PCR, lists solely in-frame clones and lacks some. The sample yields approximately 170,000 clones, approximately 90% seen once. Source: peripheral blood, taken from a patient treated with photon-based radiotherapy. These receptor sequences come from a man aged 50 to 60 with gastric cancer.

The rearrangement uses TRBV29-1 and TRBJ1-1, with D perhaps TRBD1 (6 bases). CDR3 length: 14 amino acids. The germline V gene has CDR1 SQVTM and CDR2 ANQGSEA. The germline V and J ends were trimmed by 7 bases and 4 bases, with 19 bases remaining between them. The CDR3 nucleotides are TGCAGCGGGAGGGGGGGAAGAGGGAGCACTGAAGCTTTCTTT. Encoded protein: CSGRGGRGSTEAFF.

V usage is TRBV5-1 and J usage is TRBJ2-3; TRBD1 matches 7 bases. Germline CDR1 and CDR2: SGHRS and YFSETQ. This CDR3 region has 18 residues. Trimming at V came to 4 bases and at J to 2 bases, leaving 16 bases not matched to a gene. DNA of the CDR3: TGCGCCAGCAGCCTCAACCGACAGGGCGAGGGACCCACAGATACGCAGTATTTT. Its translation: CASSLNRQGEGPTDTQYF.

This chain joins TRBV30 and TRBJ1-1; D uncertain. Trimming took 5 bases from V and 6 from J, leaving 13 bases between them. Germline CDR1 and CDR2: GTSNPN and SVGIG (reference sequence). The CDR3 has 12 residues. The CDR3 DNA reads as TGTGCCTGGTACTCTATGTGGGCTGAAGCTTTCTTT. Its protein is CAWYSMWAEAFF.